Presented here are 19 T cell receptor beta chains from one specimen sequenced in a study of T cells in localized non-small cell lung cancer. The method was immunoSEQ multiplex PCR; TCRdb's version includes in-frame clones alone and lacks a portion of them. The sample has around 35,000 clones; roughly 93% are singletons. The specimen comprised peripheral blood, sampled before any cancer treatment. The source is a female donor at least 60 years old with stage I lung adenocarcinoma.

The chain's CDR3 is CASSLSQGGWETQYF. The CDR3 nucleotides are TGTGCCAGCAGCTTAAGTCAGGGAGGGTGGGAGACCCAGTACTTC. V gene TRBV5-4 combines with J gene TRBJ2-5; 7 bases line up with TRBD2. CDR1 and CDR2 (germline): SGHNT, YYREEE (reference sequence). The V and J ends lost 2 bases and 5 bases, in that order; junction bases with no gene match: 9. The CDR3 spans 15 residues.

In this sample, this clone turned up once. The chain carries TRBV5-1 and TRBJ2-6; no definite D call. Germline loops: CDR1 SGHRS, CDR2 YFSETQ. The CDR3 sequence is 14 residues long. The ends were cut back, 4 bases at V and 2 bases at J, with 7 bases in the middle. CDR3 coding DNA: TGCGCCAGCAGCAGGGTCCCTGGGGCCAACGTCCTGACTTTC. Amino acid sequence: CASSRVPGANVLTF.

This chain connects TRBV18 to TRBJ1-1, with a weak D call TRBD1 (6 bases). In germline, CDR1 is KGHSH, CDR2 LQKENI. The V gene lost 0 bases and the J gene lost 0 bases, with 8 bases spanning the gap. The CDR3 totals 15 residues. The CDR3 protein is CASSPPGHLNTEAFF. In DNA form, the CDR3 reads TGTGCCAGCTCACCACCGGGACATTTGAACACTGAAGCTTTCTTT.

The J gene is TRBJ2-3, the V gene TRBV30, with D maybe TRBD2 (7 bases). Trimming shortened V by 2 bases and J by 3 bases, and 15 bases separated the two germline ends. Germline CDR1 GTSNPN, CDR2 SVGIG (reference sequence). This CDR3 contains 15 residues. CDR3 sequence (DNA): TGTGCCTGGAGTATAGGGGGGGTAACGACAGATACGCAGTATTTT. Encoded protein: CAWSIGGVTTDTQYF.

The chain recombines TRBV10-3 with TRBJ1-1; D remains ambiguous. The V gene's germline CDR1 is ENHRY and CDR2 SYGVKD. CDR3 length: 13 amino acids. The V gene lost 4 bases and the J gene lost 7 bases, with 13 bases spanning the gap. The CDR3, as DNA: TGTGCCATCAGTGGGGGTTATCTCGGTGAAGCTTTCTTT. Translating gives CAISGGYLGEAFF.

This clone came up once. The chain links TRBV5-1 to TRBJ2-3, with 9 positions matching TRBD2. Germline assignment: CDR1 SGHRS and CDR2 YFSETQ. With 5 bases clipped from V and 0 bases from J, the junction kept 13 bases outside the gene matches. CDR3 length: 18 amino acids. The CDR3 DNA reads as TGCGCCAGCAGAGATTCCATTCTGGCGGGAGGGAGCACAGATACGCAGTATTTT. This codes for CASRDSILAGGSTDTQYF.

This rearrangement joins TRBV7-2 to TRBJ1-2; TRBD1 aligns across 9 bases. Germline CDR1 reads SGHTA; CDR2 reads FQGNSA. The CDR3 is 13 amino acids. J was trimmed by 8 bases and V by 5 bases; bases with no gene match: 6. The CDR3 nucleotides are TGTGCCAGCAGCCCCGACAGGGGGACGGGCTACACCTTC. Translation: CASSPDRGTGYTF.

This chain connects TRBV28 to TRBJ1-2, with D hard to call. Trimming removed 4 bases at V and 1 base at J, with 4 bases between. The CDR3 spans 12 residues. CDR1 is MDHEN and CDR2 is SYDVKM in the germline V gene. As DNA, the CDR3 is TGTGCCAGCAGTTCATTTAACTATGGCTACACCTTC. Translation: CASSSFNYGYTF.

Note on this clone: One end of the junction fails to match germline, which may point to a read error. The chain recombines TRBV7-2 with TRBJ2-2; 10 bases align to TRBD2. The V gene's germline CDR1 is SGHTA and CDR2 FQGNSA. This CDR3 has 16 residues. The CDR3 DNA sequence: TGTGCCAGCAGATTAGGAGCGGGAGGGGGGTCCGGGGAGCTGTTTTTT. Protein product: CASRLGAGGGSGELFF.

The chain is built from TRBV19 and TRBJ2-6; 8 bases fit TRBD1. This CDR3 is built from 17 residues. CDR1 LNHDA and CDR2 SQIVND come from the germline V gene (reference sequence). Trimming at V came to 5 bases and at J to 0 bases, leaving 6 bases not matched to a gene. CDR3 DNA: TGTGCCAGTAGTCCAGAGACAGGGGTCTCTGGGGCCAACGTCCTGACTTTC. Translated: CASSPETGVSGANVLTF.

Regarding this clone: The junction departs from germline at one end; a sequencing error may be responsible. The V gene is TRBV29-1, the J gene TRBJ2-7; 8 positions match TRBD1. This CDR3 has 13 amino acids. The germline V gene has CDR1 SQVTM and CDR2 ANQGSEA. The CDR3 loop is CSANTGTGVERYF. The CDR3 DNA follows: TGCAGCGCAAATACCGGGACAGGCGTCGAGCGGTACTTC.

V usage is TRBV30 and J usage is TRBJ1-1; 9 bases are a match to TRBD1. Trimming removed 3 bases from V and 3 bases from J; junction bases left unmatched: 8. The CDR3 contains 15 residues. Germline V gene lookup returns CDR1 GTSNPN and CDR2 SVGIG (reference sequence). The DNA of the CDR3 is TGTGCCTGGAGGCGCCCCGGGACAGGGCACACTGAAGCTTTCTTT. Its translation: CAWRRPGTGHTEAFF.

V usage is TRBV18 and J usage is TRBJ2-1; D not resolved. V lost 6 bases to trimming and J lost 1 base, with 7 bases between them. The CDR3 has 13 amino acids. In germline, CDR1 is KGHSH, CDR2 LQKENI. The CDR3 region has the DNA TGTGCCAGCTCGGCAAATTCCTACAATGAGCAGTTCTTC. It is translated as CASSANSYNEQFF.

The rearrangement joins TRBV10-3 to TRBJ1-2, with 7 bases lining up with TRBD1. This CDR3 region has 14 residues. Germline CDR1 and CDR2: ENHRY and SYGVKD. V gave up 0 bases and J gave up 8 bases; unmatched junction bases: 6. In nucleotides, the CDR3 is TGTGCCATCAGTGAGTCGATAAGGGGGCAAGGCTACACCTTC. Its translation: CAISESIRGQGYTF.

The chain combines TRBV7-3 with TRBJ1-1; no clear D. The CDR3 totals 16 residues. With 0 bases removed from V and 4 bases from J, the gap between germline ends came to 15 bases. Germline V gene sequence: CDR1 SGHTA, CDR2 FQGTGA. The CDR3 is CASSLTPLEGVTEAFF. DNA of the CDR3: TGTGCCAGCAGCTTAACCCCCCTAGAGGGCGTCACTGAAGCTTTCTTT.

The V call is TRBV7-9, the J call TRBJ1-5; no reliable D call. Per the germline V gene, CDR1 is SEHNR and CDR2 is FQNEAQ (reference sequence). Trimming left V 2 bases short and J 2 bases short, with 13 bases between. This CDR3 has 16 amino acids. The CDR3 sequence: CASSLFGEFGNQPQHF. The CDR3 DNA sequence: TGTGCCAGCAGCTTATTTGGGGAGTTTGGCAATCAGCCCCAGCATTTT.

The rearrangement uses TRBV27 and TRBJ2-1; no firm D call. Between the trimmed V and J ends, which lost 5 bases and 6 bases, there was a span of 20 bases. The CDR3 extends over 16 amino acids. Germline CDR1 reads MNHEY; CDR2 reads SMNVEV (reference sequence). In nucleotides, the CDR3 is TGTGCCAGCAGTATCCGGAGAATGGCAATGGGCAATGAGCAGTTCTTC. Translating it yields CASSIRRMAMGNEQFF.

The chain carries TRBV4-3 and TRBJ2-5; D is possibly TRBD2 (6 bases). V dropped 1 base and J dropped 5 bases, with 11 bases sitting between them. The V gene's germline CDR1 is LGHNA and CDR2 YSLEER. The CDR3 totals 14 residues. CDR3 coding DNA: TGCGCCAGCAGCCAAGGGAGGGCCAGGGAGACCCAGTACTTC. Its translation is CASSQGRARETQYF.

The chain has TRBV7-9 and TRBJ2-7, with 7 bases matching TRBD1. V dropped 5 bases and J dropped 3; count of bases not matched to a gene: 4. The CDR3 runs 13 residues. CDR1 is SEHNR, CDR2 FQNEAQ, per germline (reference sequence). The CDR3 coding sequence is TGTGCCAGCAGCGTCGGGACAGTCTACGAGCAGTACGTC. Protein product: CASSVGTVYEQYV.